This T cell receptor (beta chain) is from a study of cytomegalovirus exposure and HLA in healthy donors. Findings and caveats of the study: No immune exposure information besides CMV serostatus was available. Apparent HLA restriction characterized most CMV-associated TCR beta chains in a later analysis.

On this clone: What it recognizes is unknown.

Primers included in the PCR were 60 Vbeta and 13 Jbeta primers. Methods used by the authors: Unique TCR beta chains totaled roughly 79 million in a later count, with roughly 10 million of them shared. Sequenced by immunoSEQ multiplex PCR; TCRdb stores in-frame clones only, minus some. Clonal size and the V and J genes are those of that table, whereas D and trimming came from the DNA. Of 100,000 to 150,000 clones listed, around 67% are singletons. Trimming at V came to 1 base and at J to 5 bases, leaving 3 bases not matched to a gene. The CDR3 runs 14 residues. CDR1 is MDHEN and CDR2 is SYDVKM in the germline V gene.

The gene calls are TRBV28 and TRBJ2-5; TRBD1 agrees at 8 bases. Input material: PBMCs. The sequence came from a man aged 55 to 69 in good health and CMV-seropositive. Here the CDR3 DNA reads TGTGCCAGCAGTTTATCAGGGGGCCCGGAGACCCAGTACTTC. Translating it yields CASSLSGGPETQYF.